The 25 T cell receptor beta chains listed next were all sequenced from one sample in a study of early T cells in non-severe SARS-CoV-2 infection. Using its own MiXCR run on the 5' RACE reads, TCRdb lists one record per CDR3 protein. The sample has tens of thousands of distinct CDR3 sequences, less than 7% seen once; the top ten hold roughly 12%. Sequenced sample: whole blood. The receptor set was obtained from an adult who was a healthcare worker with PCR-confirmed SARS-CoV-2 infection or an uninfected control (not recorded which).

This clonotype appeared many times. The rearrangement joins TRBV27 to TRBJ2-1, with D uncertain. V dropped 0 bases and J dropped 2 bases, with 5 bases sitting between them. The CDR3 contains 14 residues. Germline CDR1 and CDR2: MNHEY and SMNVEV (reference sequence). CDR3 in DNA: TGTGCCAGCAGTTTATCTGACCCCTACAATGAGCAGTTCTTC. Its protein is CASSLSDPYNEQFF.

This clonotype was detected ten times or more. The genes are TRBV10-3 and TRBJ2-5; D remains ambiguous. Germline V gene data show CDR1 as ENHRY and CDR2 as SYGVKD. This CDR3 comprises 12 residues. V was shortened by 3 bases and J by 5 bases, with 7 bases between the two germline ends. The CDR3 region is CAISDGFETQYF. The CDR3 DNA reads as TGTGCCATCAGTGATGGGTTCGAGACCCAGTACTTC.

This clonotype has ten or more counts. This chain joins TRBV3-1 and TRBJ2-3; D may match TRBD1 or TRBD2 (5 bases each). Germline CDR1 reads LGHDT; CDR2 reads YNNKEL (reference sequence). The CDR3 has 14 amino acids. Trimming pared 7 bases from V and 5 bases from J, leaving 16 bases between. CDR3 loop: CASMEAGIGDTQYF. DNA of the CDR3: TGTGCCAGCATGGAGGCAGGGATAGGAGATACGCAGTATTTT.

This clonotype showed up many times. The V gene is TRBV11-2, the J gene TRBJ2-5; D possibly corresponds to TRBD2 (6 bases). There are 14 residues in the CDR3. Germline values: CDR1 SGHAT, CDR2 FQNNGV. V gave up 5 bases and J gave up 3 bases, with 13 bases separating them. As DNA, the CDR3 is TGTGCCAGCAGCCCAAACCTAGCGAAAGAGACCCAGTACTTC. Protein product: CASSPNLAKETQYF.

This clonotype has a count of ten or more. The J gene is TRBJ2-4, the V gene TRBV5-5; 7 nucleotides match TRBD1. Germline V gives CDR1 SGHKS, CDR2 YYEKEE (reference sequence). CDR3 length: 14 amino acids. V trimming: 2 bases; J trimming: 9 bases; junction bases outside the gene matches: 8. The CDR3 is CASSFVDRPFIQYF. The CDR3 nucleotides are TGTGCCAGCAGCTTCGTGGACAGGCCCTTCATTCAGTACTTC.

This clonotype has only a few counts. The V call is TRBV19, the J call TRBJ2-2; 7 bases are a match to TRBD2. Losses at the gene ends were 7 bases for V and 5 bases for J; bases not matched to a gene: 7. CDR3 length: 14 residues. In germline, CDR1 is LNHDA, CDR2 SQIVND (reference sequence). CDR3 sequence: CASKAAGPTGELFF. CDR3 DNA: TGTGCCAGTAAGGCAGCGGGGCCGACCGGGGAGCTGTTTTTT.

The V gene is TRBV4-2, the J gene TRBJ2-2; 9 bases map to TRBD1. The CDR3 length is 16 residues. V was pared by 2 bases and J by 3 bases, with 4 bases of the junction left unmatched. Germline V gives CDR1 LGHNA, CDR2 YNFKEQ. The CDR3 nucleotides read TGTGCCAGCAGCCAACCCGACAGGGGGTACACCGGGGAGCTGTTTTTT. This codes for CASSQPDRGYTGELFF.

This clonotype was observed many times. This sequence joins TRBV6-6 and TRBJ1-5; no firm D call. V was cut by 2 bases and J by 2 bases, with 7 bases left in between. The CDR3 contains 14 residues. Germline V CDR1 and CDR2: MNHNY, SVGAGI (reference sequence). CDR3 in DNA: TGTGCCAGCAGTTACGATGGGGGCAATCAGCCCCAGCATTTT. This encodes CASSYDGGNQPQHF.

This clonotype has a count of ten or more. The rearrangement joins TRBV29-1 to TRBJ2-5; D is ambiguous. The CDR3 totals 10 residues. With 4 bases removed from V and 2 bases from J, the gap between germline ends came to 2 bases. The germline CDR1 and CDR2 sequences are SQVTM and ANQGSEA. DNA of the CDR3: TGCAGCGTTGGGCAAGAGACCCAGTACTTC. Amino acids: CSVGQETQYF. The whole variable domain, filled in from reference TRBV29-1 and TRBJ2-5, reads SAVISQKPSRDICQRGTSLTIQCQVDSQVTMMFWYRQQPGQSLTLIATANQGSEATYESGFVIDKFPISRPNLTFSTLTVSNMSPEDSSIYLCSVGQETQYFGPGTRLLVL.

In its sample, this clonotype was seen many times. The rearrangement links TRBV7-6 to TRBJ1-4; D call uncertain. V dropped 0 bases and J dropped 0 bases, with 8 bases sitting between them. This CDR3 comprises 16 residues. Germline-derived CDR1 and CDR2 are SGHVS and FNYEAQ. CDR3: CASSLAVGATNEKLFF. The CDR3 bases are TGTGCCAGCAGCTTAGCGGTGGGCGCAACTAATGAAAAACTGTTTTTT. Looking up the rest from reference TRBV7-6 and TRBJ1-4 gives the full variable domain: GAGVSQSPRYKVTKRGQDVALRCDPISGHVSLYWYRQALGQGPEFLTYFNYEAQQDKSGLPNDRFSAERPEGSISTLTIQRTEQRDSAMYRCASSLAVGATNEKLFFGSGTQLSVL.

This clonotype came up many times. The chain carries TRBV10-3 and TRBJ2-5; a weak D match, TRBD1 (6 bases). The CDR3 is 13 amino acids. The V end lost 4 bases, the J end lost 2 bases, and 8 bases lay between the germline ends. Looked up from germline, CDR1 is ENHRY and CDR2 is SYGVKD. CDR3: CAISGGQQETQYF. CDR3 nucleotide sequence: TGTGCCATCAGTGGGGGACAACAAGAGACCCAGTACTTC.

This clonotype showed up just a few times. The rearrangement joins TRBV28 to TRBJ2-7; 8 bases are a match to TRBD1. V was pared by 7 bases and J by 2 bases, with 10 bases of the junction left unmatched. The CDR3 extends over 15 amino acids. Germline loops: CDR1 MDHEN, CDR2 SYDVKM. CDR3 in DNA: TGTGCCAGCACCGACCCGGACAGGGAAGCCTACGAGCAGTACTTC. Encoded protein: CASTDPDREAYEQYF.

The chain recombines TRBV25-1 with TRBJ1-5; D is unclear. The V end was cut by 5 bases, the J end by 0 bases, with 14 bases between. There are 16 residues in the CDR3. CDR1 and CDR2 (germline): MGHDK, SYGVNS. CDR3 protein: CASSPRDDYSNQPQHF. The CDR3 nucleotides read TGTGCCAGCAGTCCCCGGGATGACTATAGCAATCAGCCCCAGCATTTT. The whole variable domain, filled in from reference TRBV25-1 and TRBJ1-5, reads EADIYQTPRYLVIGTGKKITLECSQTMGHDKMYWYQQDPGMELHLIHYSYGVNSTEKGDLSSESTVSRIRTEHFPLTLESARPSHTSQYLCASSPRDDYSNQPQHFGDGTRLSIL.

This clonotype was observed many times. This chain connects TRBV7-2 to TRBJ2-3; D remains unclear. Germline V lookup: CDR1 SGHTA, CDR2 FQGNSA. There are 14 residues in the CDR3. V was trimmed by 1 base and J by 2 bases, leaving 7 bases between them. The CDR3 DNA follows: TGTGCCAGCAGCTTAGTGCAGTTCACAGATACGCAGTATTTT. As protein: CASSLVQFTDTQYF.

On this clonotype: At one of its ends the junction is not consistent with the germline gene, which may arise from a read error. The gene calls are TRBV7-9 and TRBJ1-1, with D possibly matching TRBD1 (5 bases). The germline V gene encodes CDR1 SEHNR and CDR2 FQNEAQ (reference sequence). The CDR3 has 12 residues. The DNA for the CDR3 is TGTGCCAGCAGCTTTTCTGGGACGGAGCGACTCTTT. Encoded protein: CASSFSGTERLF.

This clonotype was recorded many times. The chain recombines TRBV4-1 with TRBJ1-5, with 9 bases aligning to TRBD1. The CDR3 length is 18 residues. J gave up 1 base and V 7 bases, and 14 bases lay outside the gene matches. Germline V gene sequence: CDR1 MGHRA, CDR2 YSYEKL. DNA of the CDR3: TGCGCCAGCACCCTCTTCCCGGGACAGGGCACGAGCAATCAGCCCCAGCATTTT. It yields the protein CASTLFPGQGTSNQPQHF.

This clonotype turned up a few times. In DNA, the CDR3 is TGTGCCAGCACCCTGGGACAAAGCTTACAATCTAGCACAGATACGCAGTATTTT. It translates to CASTLGQSLQSSTDTQYF. The chain links TRBV5-6 to TRBJ2-3, with TRBD1 as a possible D gene (6 bases). Looked up from germline, CDR1 is SGHDT and CDR2 is YYEEEE. This CDR3 spans 18 amino acids. Between the trimmed V and J ends, which lost 6 bases and 0 bases, there was a span of 23 bases.

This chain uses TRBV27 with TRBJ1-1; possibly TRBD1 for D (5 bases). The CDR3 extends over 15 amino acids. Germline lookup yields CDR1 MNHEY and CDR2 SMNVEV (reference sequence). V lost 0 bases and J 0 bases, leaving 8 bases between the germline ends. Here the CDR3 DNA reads TGTGCCAGCAGTTTATCTCCAGGGATGAACACTGAAGCTTTCTTT. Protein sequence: CASSLSPGMNTEAFF.

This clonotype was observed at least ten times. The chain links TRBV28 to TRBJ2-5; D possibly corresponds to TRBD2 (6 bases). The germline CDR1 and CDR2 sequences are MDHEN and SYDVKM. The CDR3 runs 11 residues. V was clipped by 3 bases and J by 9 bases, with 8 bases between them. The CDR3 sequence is CASSLRGAQYF. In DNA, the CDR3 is TGTGCCAGCAGTTTGCGCGGGGCCCAGTACTTC.

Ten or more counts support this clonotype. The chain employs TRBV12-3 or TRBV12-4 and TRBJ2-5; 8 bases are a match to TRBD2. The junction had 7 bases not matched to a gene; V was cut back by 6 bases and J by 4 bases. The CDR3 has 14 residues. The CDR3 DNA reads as TGTGCCAGCAGCTATCCGGGGGGGCGAGAGACCCAGTACTTC. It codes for CASSYPGGRETQYF.

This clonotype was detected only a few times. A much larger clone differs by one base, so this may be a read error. In DNA, the CDR3 is TGTACCAGCAGTGCCGGGTCCTCCTACGAGCAGTACTTC. Translating it yields CTSSAGSSYEQYF. This rearrangement joins TRBV12-3 or TRBV12-4 to TRBJ2-7, with D unresolved. The CDR3 totals 13 residues.

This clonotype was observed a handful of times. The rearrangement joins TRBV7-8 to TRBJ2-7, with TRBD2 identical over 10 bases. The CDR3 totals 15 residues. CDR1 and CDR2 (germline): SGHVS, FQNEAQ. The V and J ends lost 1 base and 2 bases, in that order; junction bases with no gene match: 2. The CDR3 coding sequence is TGTGCCAGCAGCTTAGTCAGCGGGGGGGCCTACGAGCAGTACTTC. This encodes CASSLVSGGAYEQYF.

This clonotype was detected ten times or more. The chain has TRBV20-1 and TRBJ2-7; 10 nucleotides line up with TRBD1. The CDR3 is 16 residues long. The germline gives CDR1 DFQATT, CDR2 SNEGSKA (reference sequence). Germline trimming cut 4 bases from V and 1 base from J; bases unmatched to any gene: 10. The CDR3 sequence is CSATTPRDRGSYEQYF. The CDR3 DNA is TGCAGTGCTACCACCCCAAGGGACAGGGGTTCCTACGAGCAGTACTTC.

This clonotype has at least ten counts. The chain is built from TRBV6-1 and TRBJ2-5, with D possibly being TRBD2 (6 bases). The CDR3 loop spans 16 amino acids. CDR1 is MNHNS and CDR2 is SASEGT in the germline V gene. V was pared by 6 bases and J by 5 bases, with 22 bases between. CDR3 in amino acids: CASRRRGKLGGETQYF. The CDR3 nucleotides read TGTGCCAGCAGGAGGAGGGGAAAGTTAGGTGGCGAGACCCAGTACTTC.

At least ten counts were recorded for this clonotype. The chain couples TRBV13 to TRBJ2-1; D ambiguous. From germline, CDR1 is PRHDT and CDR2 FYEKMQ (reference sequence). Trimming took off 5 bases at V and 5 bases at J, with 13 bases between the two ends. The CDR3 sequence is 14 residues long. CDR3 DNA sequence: TGTGCCAGCAGCGAGAGACGGCAAAACAATGAGCAGTTCTTC. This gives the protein CASSERRQNNEQFF.